This is a list of T cell receptor beta chains from one sample in a study of CD8 T cells in Susac syndrome. TCRdb fed the immunoSEQ multiplex PCR reads into MiXCR, producing one record per CDR3 protein. The repertoire consists of roughly 200,000 distinct CDR3 sequences, with about 93% occurring once and the leading ten covering around 0.1%. The sequenced sample was CD4+ T cells from PBMCs. All receptors come from a human donor in good health. Both conserved end residues are part of each CDR3. A D gene is named only where the DNA matches it firmly. Rows may omit the clone size; those that give it use once, few, many or a size class.

14,TRBV20-1,TRBJ1-5,-,-,CSVNRYRENQPQHF,TGCAGTGTAAACCGGTACAGGGAAAATCAGCCCCAGCATTTT
12,TRBV6-6,TRBJ1-2,-,-,CASSLPNYGYTF,TGTGCCAGCAGCCTGCCAAACTATGGCTACACCTTC
13,TRBV25-1,TRBJ1-1,TRBD1,once,CASSAQGGTEAFF,TGTGCCAGCAGTGCTCAGGGGGGCACTGAAGCTTTCTTT
15,TRBV5-1,TRBJ2-1,TRBD2,-,CASSLSLAVNNEQFF,TGCGCCAGCAGCTTGAGTCTAGCGGTGAACAATGAGCAGTTCTTC
16,TRBV7-3,TRBJ2-2,-,-,CASSLLPAANTGELFF,TGTGCCAGCAGCTTACTACCAGCAGCGAACACCGGGGAGCTGTTTTTT
13,TRBV29-1,TRBJ2-3,TRBD2,-,CSLRGGRSDTQYF,TGCAGCTTGCGGGGGGGCCGGTCAGATACGCAGTATTTT
14,TRBV5-1,TRBJ1-1,-,-,CASSLARGDPEAFF,TGCGCCAGCAGCTTGGCCCGCGGGGACCCTGAAGCTTTCTTT
15,TRBV9,TRBJ2-3,-,-,CASSERRTSTDTQYF,TGTGCCAGCAGCGAGCGGCGGACTAGCACAGATACGCAGTATTTT
14,TRBV6-5,TRBJ1-1,-,-,CASSARVWGTEAFF,TGTGCCAGCAGTGCCCGGGTCTGGGGCACTGAAGCTTTCTTT
12,TRBV20-1,TRBJ1-2,-,-,CSAARGVYGYTF,TGCAGTGCTGCCCGGGGAGTCTATGGCTACACCTTC
15,TRBV9,TRBJ2-5,-,-,CASSEQGGRQETQYF,TGTGCCAGCAGCGAACAGGGTGGGAGACAAGAGACCCAGTACTTC
15,TRBV4-1,TRBJ2-5,TRBD1,-,CASSQGGDRQETQYF,TGCGCCAGCAGCCAAGGAGGGGACAGGCAAGAGACCCAGTACTTC
17,TRBV19,TRBJ1-3,-,once,CASSAGALRLSGNTIYF,TGTGCCAGTAGTGCTGGCGCACTGCGCCTCTCTGGAAACACCATATATTTT
16,TRBV6-1,TRBJ1-3,-,-,CASSVNSPASGNTIYF,TGTGCCAGCAGTGTCAACTCTCCGGCCTCTGGAAACACCATATATTTT
14,TRBV19,TRBJ1-1,TRBD1,-,CASRPDRGNTEAFF,TGTGCCAGTAGACCGGACAGGGGGAACACTGAAGCTTTCTTT
14,TRBV29-1,TRBJ1-1,-,-,CSVAARGTNTEAFF,TGCAGCGTTGCGGCTCGGGGGACGAACACTGAAGCTTTCTTT
15,TRBV6-6,TRBJ1-3,-,-,CATSQETGGRNTIYF,TGTGCCACCTCTCAGGAGACAGGCGGTAGAAACACCATATATTTT
14,TRBV5-1,TRBJ1-6,-,once,CASSLSGGNSPLHF,TGCGCCAGCAGCTTAAGTGGGGGAAATTCACCCCTCCACTTT
15,TRBV5-1,TRBJ2-2,-,-,CASSQALANTGELFF,TGCGCCAGTAGTCAGGCACTCGCGAACACCGGGGAGCTGTTTTTT
14,TRBV30,TRBJ1-2,-,-,CAWLGGLGLSGYTF,TGTGCCTGGTTAGGTGGGCTCGGGTTAAGCGGCTACACCTTC
18,TRBV4-1,TRBJ2-4,TRBD2,-,CASSHKDGRRVAKNIQYF,TGCGCCAGCAGCCACAAGGACGGGAGGAGAGTAGCCAAAAACATTCAGTACTTC
14,TRBV7-2,TRBJ1-2,TRBD1,-,CASSSNRGRDGYTF,TGTGCCAGCAGCTCCAACAGGGGTCGAGATGGCTACACCTTC
15,TRBV7-2,TRBJ1-2,-,-,CASSLVADGFYGYTF,TGTGCCAGCAGCTTAGTAGCGGACGGATTCTATGGCTACACCTTC
15,TRBV6-6,TRBJ2-1,-,-,CASSTRRESYNEQFF,TGTGCCAGCTCAACGAGGAGGGAATCCTACAATGAGCAGTTCTTC
16,TRBV28,TRBJ1-6,-,-,CASSLGSSSYNSPLHF,TGTGCCAGCAGTTTGGGTTCGAGCTCCTATAATTCACCCCTCCACTTT
13,TRBV20-1,TRBJ1-3,-,-,CSARDARGNTIYF,TGCAGTGCTAGAGATGCGAGAGGAAACACCATATATTTT
17,TRBV10-3,TRBJ2-2,TRBD2,once,CAISPSLAGGQTGELFF,TGTGCCATCAGTCCCTCACTAGCGGGGGGGCAAACCGGGGAGCTGTTTTTT
12,TRBV6-5,TRBJ1-2,TRBD1,-,CASRTGAGGYTF,TGTGCCAGCAGAACAGGGGCGGGGGGCTACACCTTC
13,TRBV30,TRBJ1-2,-,-,CAWIEGPPDGYTF,TGTGCCTGGATCGAGGGGCCTCCGGATGGCTACACCTTC
16,TRBV9,TRBJ2-1,-,-,CASSTSPTPAGNEQFF,TGTGCCAGCAGCACGTCACCTACCCCGGCGGGCAATGAGCAGTTCTTC
12,TRBV3-1,TRBJ2-4,-,-,CASSQVAYIQYF,TGTGCCAGCAGCCAAGTAGCTTACATTCAGTACTTC
16,TRBV7-2,TRBJ1-1,-,-,CASSPEGGRMNTEAFF,TGTGCCAGCAGCCCGGAAGGGGGGAGGATGAACACTGAAGCTTTCTTT
15,TRBV7-2,TRBJ2-4,-,-,CASTPGGGAKNIQYF,TGTGCCAGCACTCCCGGAGGGGGAGCCAAAAACATTCAGTACTTC
17,TRBV6-1,TRBJ2-2,TRBD2,-,CASSKTSGGANTGELFF,TGTGCCAGCAGTAAGACTAGCGGGGGGGCGAACACCGGGGAGCTGTTTTTT